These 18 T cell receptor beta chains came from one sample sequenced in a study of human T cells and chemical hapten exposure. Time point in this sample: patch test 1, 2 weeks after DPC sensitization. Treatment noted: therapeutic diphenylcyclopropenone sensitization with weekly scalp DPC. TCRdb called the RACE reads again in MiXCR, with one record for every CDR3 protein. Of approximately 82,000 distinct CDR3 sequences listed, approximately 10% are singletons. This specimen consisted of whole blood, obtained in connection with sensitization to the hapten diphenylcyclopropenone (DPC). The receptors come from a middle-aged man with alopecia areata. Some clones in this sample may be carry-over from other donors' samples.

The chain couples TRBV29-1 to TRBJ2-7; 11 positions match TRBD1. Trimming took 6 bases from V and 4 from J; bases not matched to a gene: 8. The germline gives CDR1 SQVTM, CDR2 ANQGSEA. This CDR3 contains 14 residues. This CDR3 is CSVDRTGGGYEQYF. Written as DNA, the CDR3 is TGCAGCGTGGACCGGACAGGGGGCGGGTACGAGCAGTACTTC.

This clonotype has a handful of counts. DNA for the CDR3: TGTGCCAGCAGCCAAGATGGAAGGAGCTCCGAGCGTGGCTACACCTTC. It translates to CASSQDGRSSERGYTF. The chain carries TRBV3-1 and TRBJ1-2; D uncertain. The V end lost 0 bases, the J end lost 7 bases, and 18 bases lay between the germline ends. CDR3 length: 16 amino acids. Germline loops: CDR1 LGHDT, CDR2 YNNKEL (reference sequence).

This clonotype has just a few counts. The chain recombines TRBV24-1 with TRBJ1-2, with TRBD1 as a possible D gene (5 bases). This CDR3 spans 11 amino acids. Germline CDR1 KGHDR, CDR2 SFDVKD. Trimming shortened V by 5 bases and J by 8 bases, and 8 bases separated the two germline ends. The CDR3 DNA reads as TGTGCCACCAGTGGCGGGGGAGGCTACACCTTC. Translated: CATSGGGGYTF.

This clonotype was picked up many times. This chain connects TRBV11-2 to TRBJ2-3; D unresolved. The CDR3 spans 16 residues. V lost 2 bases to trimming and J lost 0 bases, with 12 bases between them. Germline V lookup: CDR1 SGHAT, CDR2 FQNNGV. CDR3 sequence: CASSLNVQLSTDTQYF. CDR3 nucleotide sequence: TGTGCCAGCAGCTTAAACGTGCAGCTTAGCACAGATACGCAGTATTTT.

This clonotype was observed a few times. In nucleotides, the CDR3 is TGTGCCAGCAGGTTAGCGGGAGGAGTATACGAGCAGTACTTC. Its translation: CASRLAGGVYEQYF. This chain uses TRBV6-1 with TRBJ2-7; 10 bases fit TRBD2. The J segment lost 4 bases and the V segment lost 6 bases, leaving 6 bases of the junction unmatched. The CDR3 length is 14 residues. In germline, CDR1 is MNHNS, CDR2 SASEGT.

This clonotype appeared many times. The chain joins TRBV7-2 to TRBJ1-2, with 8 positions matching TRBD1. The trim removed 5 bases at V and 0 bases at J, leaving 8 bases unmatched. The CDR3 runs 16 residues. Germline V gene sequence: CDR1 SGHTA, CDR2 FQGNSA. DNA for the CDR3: TGTGCCAGCAGCCAAGGACAGGGTATATCTAACTATGGCTACACCTTC. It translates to CASSQGQGISNYGYTF.

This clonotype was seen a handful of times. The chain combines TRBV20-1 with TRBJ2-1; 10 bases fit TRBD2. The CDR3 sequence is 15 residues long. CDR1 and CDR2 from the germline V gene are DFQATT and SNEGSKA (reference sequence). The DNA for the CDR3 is TGCAGCCTCTCCCCCAGCGGGAGGGCCACGAATGAGCAGTTCTTC. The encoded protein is CSLSPSGRATNEQFF.

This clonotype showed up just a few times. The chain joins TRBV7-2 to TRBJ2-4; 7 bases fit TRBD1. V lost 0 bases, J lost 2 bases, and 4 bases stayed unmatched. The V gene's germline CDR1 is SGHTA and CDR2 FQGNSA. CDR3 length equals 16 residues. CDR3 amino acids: CASSLAGGATKNIQYF. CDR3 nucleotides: TGTGCCAGCAGCTTAGCAGGGGGCGCGACCAAAAACATTCAGTACTTC.

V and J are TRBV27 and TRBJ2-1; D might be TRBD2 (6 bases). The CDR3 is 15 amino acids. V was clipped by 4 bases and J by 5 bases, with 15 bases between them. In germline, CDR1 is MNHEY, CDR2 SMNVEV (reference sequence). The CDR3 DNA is TGTGCCAGCAGTTCCTCCGGGACTGGAAACAATGAGCAGTTCTTC. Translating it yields CASSSSGTGNNEQFF.

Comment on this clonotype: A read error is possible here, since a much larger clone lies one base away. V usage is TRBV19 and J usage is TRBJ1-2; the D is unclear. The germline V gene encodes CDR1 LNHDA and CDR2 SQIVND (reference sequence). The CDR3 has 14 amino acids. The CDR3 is CASSMVPGNYGDTF. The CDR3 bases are TGTGCCAGTAGTATGGTTCCAGGAAACTATGGCGACACCTTC.

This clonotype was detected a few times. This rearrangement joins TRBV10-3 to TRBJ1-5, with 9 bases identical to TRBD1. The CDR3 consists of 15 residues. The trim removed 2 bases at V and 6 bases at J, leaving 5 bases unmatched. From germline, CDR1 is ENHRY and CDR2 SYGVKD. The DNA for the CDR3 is TGTGCCATCAGTGAGGGGACAGGGTATAGTCAGCCCCAGCATTTT. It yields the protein CAISEGTGYSQPQHF.

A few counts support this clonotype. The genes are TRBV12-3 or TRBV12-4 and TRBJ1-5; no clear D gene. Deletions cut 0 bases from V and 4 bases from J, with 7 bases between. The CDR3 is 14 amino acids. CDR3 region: CASSLAAGNQPQHF. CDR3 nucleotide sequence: TGTGCCAGCAGTTTAGCTGCCGGGAATCAGCCCCAGCATTTT.

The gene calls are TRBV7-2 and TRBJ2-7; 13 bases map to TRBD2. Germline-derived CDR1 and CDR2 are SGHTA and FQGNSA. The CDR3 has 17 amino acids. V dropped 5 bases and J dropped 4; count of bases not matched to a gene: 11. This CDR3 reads CASSARTSGSRFYEQYF. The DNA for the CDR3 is TGTGCCAGCAGCGCCCGGACTAGCGGGAGCCGCTTTTACGAGCAGTACTTC.

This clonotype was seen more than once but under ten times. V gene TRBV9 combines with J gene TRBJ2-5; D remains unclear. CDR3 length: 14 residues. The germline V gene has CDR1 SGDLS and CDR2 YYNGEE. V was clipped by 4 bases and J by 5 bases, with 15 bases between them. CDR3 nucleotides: TGTGCCAGCAGCCCAACCACGCTGGAGGAGACCCAGTACTTC. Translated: CASSPTTLEETQYF.

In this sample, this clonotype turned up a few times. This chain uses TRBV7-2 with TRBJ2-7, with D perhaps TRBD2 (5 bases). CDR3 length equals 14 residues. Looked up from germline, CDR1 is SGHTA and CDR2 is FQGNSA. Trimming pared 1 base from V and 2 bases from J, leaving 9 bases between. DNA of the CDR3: TGTGCCAGCAGCTTAGTGGACTCGACCTACGAGCAGTACGTC. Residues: CASSLVDSTYEQYV.

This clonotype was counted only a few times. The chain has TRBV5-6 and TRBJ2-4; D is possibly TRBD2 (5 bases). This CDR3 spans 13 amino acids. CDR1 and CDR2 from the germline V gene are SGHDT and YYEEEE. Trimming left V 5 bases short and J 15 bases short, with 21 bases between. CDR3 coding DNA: TGTGCCAGCAGACCTCTATCGACCGGACTTTTGTACTTC. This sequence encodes CASRPLSTGLLYF.

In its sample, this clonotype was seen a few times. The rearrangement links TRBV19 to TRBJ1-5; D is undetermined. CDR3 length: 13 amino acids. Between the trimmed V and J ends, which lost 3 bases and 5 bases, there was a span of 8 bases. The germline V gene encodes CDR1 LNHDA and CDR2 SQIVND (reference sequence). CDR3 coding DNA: TGTGCCAGTAGTATCCAACTTGATCAGCCCCAGCATTTT. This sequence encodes CASSIQLDQPQHF.

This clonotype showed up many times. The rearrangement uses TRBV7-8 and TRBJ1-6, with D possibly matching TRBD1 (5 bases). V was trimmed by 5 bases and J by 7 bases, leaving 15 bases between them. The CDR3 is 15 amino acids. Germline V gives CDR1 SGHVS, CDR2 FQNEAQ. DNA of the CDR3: TGTGCCAGCAGCCTAAGGGGAGGGACCAATTCACCCCTCCACTTT. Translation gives CASSLRGGTNSPLHF.